This is a list of T cell receptor beta chains from one sample in a study of early T cells in non-severe SARS-CoV-2 infection. TCRdb re-derived calls from the 5' RACE reads in MiXCR, one entry per CDR3 protein. The data hold 75,000 to 100,000 distinct CDR3 sequences, with over 12% observed a single time. Sequenced input: whole blood. All receptors derive from an adult who was a healthcare worker with PCR-confirmed SARS-CoV-2 infection or an uninfected control (not recorded which). Each CDR3 is given with its conserved first and last residue. D genes are given only for firm matches. Clone size is stated in some rows and not others, as once, few, many or a class when expanded.

TRBV20-1,.,few,TRBJ2-2,CSASPPTGNTGELFF,TGCAGTGCTAGCCCTCCGACAGGGAACACCGGGGAGCTGTTTTTT
TRBV6-2/TRBV6-3,TRBD1,many,TRBJ2-5,CASSPEMGQAQETQYF,TGTGCCAGCAGTCCTGAGATGGGACAGGCCCAAGAGACCCAGTACTTC
TRBV11-2,.,many,TRBJ1-1,CASSLGGGPEAFF,TGTGCCAGCAGCTTAGGTGGGGGTCCTGAAGCTTTCTTT
TRBV4-1,TRBD2,few,TRBJ2-5,CASSAKAGPQETQYF,TGCGCCAGCAGCGCAAAAGCGGGACCCCAAGAGACCCAGTACTTC
TRBV19,TRBD1,many,TRBJ2-2,CASSILTGGFSTGELFF,TGTGCCAGTAGTATCCTTACAGGGGGCTTTAGCACCGGGGAGCTGTTTTTT
TRBV7-8,.,few,TRBJ2-5,CASSPSSGETQYF,TGTGCCAGCAGCCCATCCTCCGGGGAGACCCAGTACTTC
TRBV4-2,.,.,TRBJ2-3,CASSQWDRVADTQYF,TGTGCCAGCAGCCAGTGGGACCGAGTCGCAGATACGCAGTATTTT
TRBV27,.,.,TRBJ2-3,CASSLVIPTTDTQYF,TGTGCCAGCAGTTTAGTCATTCCCACCACAGATACGCAGTATTTT
TRBV14,.,few,TRBJ1-1,CASSQGTEAFF,TGTGCCAGCAGCCAAGGCACTGAAGCTTTCTTT
TRBV15,.,.,TRBJ2-3,CATSRDEASTDTQYF,TGTGCCACCAGCAGAGATGAGGCTAGCACAGATACGCAGTATTTT
TRBV19,.,few,TRBJ2-3,CASRVGPLSTDTQYF,TGTGCCAGTAGAGTAGGGCCGCTGAGCACAGATACGCAGTATTTT
TRBV5-4,TRBD1,few,TRBJ1-2,CASRSQGTNYGYTF,TGTGCCAGCAGGTCACAGGGGACCAACTATGGCTACACCTTC
TRBV15,TRBD1,many,TRBJ2-4,CATRPPGQGADIQYF,TGTGCCACCCGACCGCCGGGACAGGGGGCAGACATTCAGTACTTC
TRBV29-1,.,.,TRBJ2-3,CSVCLSSSDTQYF,TGCAGCGTTTGTCTCAGCTCCTCAGATACGCAGTATTTT
TRBV28,.,many,TRBJ2-4,CASSPSDRTLEAKNIQYF,TGTGCCAGCAGTCCCTCGGACAGAACCTTAGAGGCCAAAAACATTCAGTACTTC
TRBV7-2,.,few,TRBJ1-2,CASSPRVGGSYGYTF,TGTGCCAGCAGCCCCCGCGTGGGAGGATCATATGGCTACACCTTC
TRBV7-9,TRBD1,.,TRBJ2-3,CASSLGQGVTDTQYF,TGTGCCAGCAGCTTAGGCCAGGGGGTCACAGATACGCAGTATTTT
TRBV7-2,TRBD2,many,TRBJ2-3,CASSFKGGGARNTQYF,TGTGCCAGCAGCTTTAAGGGCGGGGGGGCCCGAAATACGCAGTATTTT
TRBV6-6,TRBD1,many,TRBJ1-1,CASQPDRMNTEAFF,TGTGCCAGCCAGCCGGACAGGATGAACACTGAAGCTTTCTTT
TRBV5-1,.,.,TRBJ2-3,CASSLSYGGQGEDTQYF,TGCGCCAGCAGCTTGAGCTATGGCGGGCAGGGTGAAGATACGCAGTATTTT
TRBV12-3/TRBV12-4,.,few,TRBJ2-2,CASSLNSPGTGELFF,TGTGCCAGCAGTTTAAACAGTCCGGGCACCGGGGAGCTGTTTTTT
TRBV5-1,TRBD1,.,TRBJ2-2,CASSPDRPGTGELFF,TGCGCCAGCAGCCCGGACAGGCCGGGCACCGGGGAGCTGTTTTTT
TRBV3-1,.,few,TRBJ2-3,CASSQDRHTQYF,TGTGCCAGCAGCCAAGATCGGCATACGCAGTATTTT
TRBV15,.,few,TRBJ2-1,CATSRSLDPHNEQFF,TGTGCCACCAGCAGATCGCTGGACCCCCACAATGAGCAGTTCTTC
TRBV10-1,.,.,TRBJ1-6,CASNNGGNSPLHF,TGCGCCAGCAATAACGGGGGTAATTCACCCCTCCACTTT
TRBV3-1,TRBD1,many,TRBJ1-6,CASSQDRNRGHSPLHF,TGTGCCAGCAGCCAAGATCGGAACAGGGGGCATTCACCCCTCCACTTT
TRBV19,TRBD1,.,TRBJ2-5,CASSSRQGQETQYF,TGTGCCAGTAGTTCAAGACAGGGGCAAGAGACCCAGTACTTC
TRBV6-1,.,.,TRBJ1-4,CASIRVLGEENLFF,TGTGCCAGCATCCGTGTCCTTGGGGAGGAAAATCTGTTTTTT
TRBV24-1,.,.,TRBJ2-1,CATSDSEIYILSYNEQFF,TGTGCCACCAGTGATTCCGAAATTTACATCTTGTCCTACAATGAGCAGTTCTTC
TRBV30,TRBD1,few,TRBJ1-1,CAFSRQGTDTEAFF,TGTGCCTTCTCTAGACAGGGAACGGACACTGAAGCTTTCTTT
TRBV4-1,.,few,TRBJ1-4,CASSQGAINEKLFF,TGCGCCAGCAGCCAAGGTGCCATTAATGAAAAACTGTTTTTT
TRBV5-1,TRBD1,few,TRBJ1-6,CASSPKDRGRPYNSPLHF,TGCGCCAGCAGCCCAAAGGACAGGGGGCGCCCCTATAATTCACCCCTCCACTTT
TRBV29-1,.,.,TRBJ2-1,CSVALVLRDEQFF,TGCAGCGTTGCCCTGGTATTGCGGGATGAGCAGTTCTTC
TRBV11-2,TRBD1,.,TRBJ1-4,CASSLGDSYVEKLFF,TGTGCCAGCAGCTTAGGGGACAGCTACGTTGAAAAACTGTTTTTT
TRBV19,.,few,TRBJ1-4,CASTRGGGPRTNEKLFF,TGTGCCAGTACCAGAGGTGGAGGACCGAGGACTAATGAAAAACTGTTTTTT
TRBV14,.,many,TRBJ2-5,CASSQDPAETQYF,TGTGCCAGCAGCCAAGATCCTGCTGAGACCCAGTACTTC
TRBV20-1,.,.,TRBJ2-3,CSASIAGGLSGSTDTQYF,TGCAGTGCTAGTATCGCAGGGGGCCTTAGCGGGAGCACAGATACGCAGTATTTT
TRBV5-4,TRBD1,few,TRBJ1-3,CVSSESDRAAGNTIYF,TGTGTCAGCAGCGAATCAGACAGGGCAGCTGGAAACACCATATATTTT
TRBV5-3,.,once,TRBJ2-2,CARSLEAEADTGELFF,TGTGCCAGAAGCCTTGAGGCTGAAGCGGACACCGGGGAGCTGTTTTTT
TRBV2,.,many,TRBJ2-6,CASSDRAGANVLTF,TGTGCCAGCAGTGACAGGGCTGGGGCCAACGTCCTGACTTTC